This T cell receptor (beta chain) was captured by sequencing in a study of blood T cells in healthy people across ages. Primers used in a second PCR of roughly 6 to 12 cycles were a sample-barcoded 5' primer and a J-beta primer mix. TCRdb reprocessed the 5' RACE reads via MiXCR and lists one record per CDR3 protein. This repertoire shows about 1.4 million distinct CDR3 sequences, around 59% found once; its top ten account for 6.7%. V lost 0 bases and J lost 9, with 13 bases in between. This CDR3 spans 14 amino acids. Germline-derived CDR1 and CDR2 are ENHRY and SYGVKD. Sequencing was performed on blood. V gene TRBV10-3 combines with J gene TRBJ2-3; possibly TRBD1 or TRBD2 for D (5 bases each). The receptor was derived from a man aged 18 to 30 in good health. The DNA of the CDR3 is TGTGCCATCAGTGAGTCGGACGGGGCTAGGACGCAGTATTTT. Amino acid sequence: CAISESDGARTQYF.